This T cell receptor beta chain is from a study of human CD8 memory T cell subsets. The TCR beta sequencing libraries came from UMI-labeled 5' RACE. TCRdb re-called the 5' RACE reads and gives one entry per CDR3 protein, without DNA. In total, the table holds about 4,300 distinct CDR3 sequences. The germline gives CDR1 MNHEY, CDR2 SMNVEV (reference sequence). This CDR3 contains 11 residues. V is TRBV27 and J is TRBJ2-3. The sample comprised CD8+ T cells from PBMCs. This TCR was recovered from a human donor in good health. CDR3 sequence reads: CASSFSDTQYF.